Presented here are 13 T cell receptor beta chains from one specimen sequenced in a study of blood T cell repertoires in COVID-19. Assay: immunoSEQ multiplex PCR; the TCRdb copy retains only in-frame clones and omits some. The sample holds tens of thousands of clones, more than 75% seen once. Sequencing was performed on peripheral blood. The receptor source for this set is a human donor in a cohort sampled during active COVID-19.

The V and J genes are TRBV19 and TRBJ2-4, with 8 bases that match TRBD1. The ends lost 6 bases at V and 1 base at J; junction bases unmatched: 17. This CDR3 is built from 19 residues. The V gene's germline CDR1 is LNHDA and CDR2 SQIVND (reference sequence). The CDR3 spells CASRVTDRESGLAKNIQYF. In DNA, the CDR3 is TGTGCCAGTAGGGTGACGGACAGGGAAAGTGGTTTGGCCAAAAACATTCAGTACTTC.

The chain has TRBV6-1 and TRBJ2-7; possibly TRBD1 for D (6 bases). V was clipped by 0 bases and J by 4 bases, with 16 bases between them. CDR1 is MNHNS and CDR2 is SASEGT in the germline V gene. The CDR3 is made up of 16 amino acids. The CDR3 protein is CASSEALTGIKYEQYF. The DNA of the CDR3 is TGTGCCAGCAGTGAAGCACTGACAGGAATTAAGTACGAGCAGTACTTC.

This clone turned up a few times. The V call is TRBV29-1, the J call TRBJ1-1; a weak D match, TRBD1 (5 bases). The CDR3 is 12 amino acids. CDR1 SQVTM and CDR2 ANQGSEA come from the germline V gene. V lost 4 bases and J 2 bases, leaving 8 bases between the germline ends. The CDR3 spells CSVGQLNTEAFF. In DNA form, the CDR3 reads TGCAGCGTTGGACAGCTTAACACTGAAGCTTTCTTT.

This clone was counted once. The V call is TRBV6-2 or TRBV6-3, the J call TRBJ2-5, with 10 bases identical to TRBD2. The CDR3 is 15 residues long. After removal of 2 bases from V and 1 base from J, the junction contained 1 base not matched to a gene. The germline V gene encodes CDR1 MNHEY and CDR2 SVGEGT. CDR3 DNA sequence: TGTGCCAGCAGTTACCTAGCGGGGGCCCAAGAGACCCAGTACTTC. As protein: CASSYLAGAQETQYF.

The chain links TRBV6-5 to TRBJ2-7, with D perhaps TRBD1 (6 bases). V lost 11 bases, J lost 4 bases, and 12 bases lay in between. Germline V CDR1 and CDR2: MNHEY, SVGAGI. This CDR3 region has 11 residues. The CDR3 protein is CAVQGMYEQYF. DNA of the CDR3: TGTGCCGTCCAGGGGATGTACGAGCAGTACTTC.

CDR3 amino acids: CASSSGQGANYGYTF. In DNA, the CDR3 is TGTGCCAGCAGTTCCGGACAGGGAGCTAACTATGGCTACACCTTC. J is TRBJ1-2 and V is TRBV6-2 or TRBV6-3; 8 nucleotides agree with TRBD1. After removal of 4 bases from V and 0 bases from J, the junction contained 4 bases not matched to a gene. The CDR3 sequence is 15 residues long. Germline CDR1 and CDR2: MNHEY and SVGEGT.

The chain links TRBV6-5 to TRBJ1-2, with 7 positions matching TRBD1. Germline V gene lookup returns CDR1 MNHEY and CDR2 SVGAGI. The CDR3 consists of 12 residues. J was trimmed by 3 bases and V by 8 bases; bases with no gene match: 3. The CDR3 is CASYGTDYGYTF. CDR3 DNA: TGTGCCAGCTACGGGACAGACTATGGCTACACCTTC.

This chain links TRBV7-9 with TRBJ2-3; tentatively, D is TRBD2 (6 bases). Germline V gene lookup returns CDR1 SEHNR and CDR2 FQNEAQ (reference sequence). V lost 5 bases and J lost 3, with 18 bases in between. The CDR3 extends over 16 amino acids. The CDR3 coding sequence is TGTGCCAGCAGCCCTAACCCCGGGACTGTAACAGATACGCAGTATTTT. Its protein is CASSPNPGTVTDTQYF.

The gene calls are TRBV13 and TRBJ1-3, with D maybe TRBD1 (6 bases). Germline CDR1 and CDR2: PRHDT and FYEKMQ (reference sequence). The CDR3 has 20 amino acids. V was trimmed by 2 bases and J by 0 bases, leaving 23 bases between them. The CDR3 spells CASSLFRGPEARHSGNTIYF. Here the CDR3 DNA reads TGTGCCAGCAGCTTATTCAGGGGCCCCGAGGCGAGACACTCTGGAAACACCATATATTTT.

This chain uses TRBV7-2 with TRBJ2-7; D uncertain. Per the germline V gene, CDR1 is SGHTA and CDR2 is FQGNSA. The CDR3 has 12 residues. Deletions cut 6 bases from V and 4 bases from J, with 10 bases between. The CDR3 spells CASRAGSYEQYF. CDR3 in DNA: TGTGCCAGCAGGGCAGGTTCGTACGAGCAGTACTTC.

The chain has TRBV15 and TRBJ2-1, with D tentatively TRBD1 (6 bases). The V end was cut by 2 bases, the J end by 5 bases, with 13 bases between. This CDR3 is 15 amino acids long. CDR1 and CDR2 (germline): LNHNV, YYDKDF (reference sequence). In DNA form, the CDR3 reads TGTGCCACCAGCAGACCTAAAGGGGGAAACAATGAGCAGTTCTTC. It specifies CATSRPKGGNNEQFF.

The CDR3 is CASSPPAGGGSDTQYF. As DNA, the CDR3 is TGTGCCAGCTCACCACCGGCCGGGGGGGGATCAGATACGCAGTATTTT. The chain recombines TRBV18 with TRBJ2-3, with 8 bases identical to TRBD2. The CDR3 spans 16 residues. Germline lookup yields CDR1 KGHSH and CDR2 LQKENI. J gave up 4 bases and V 0 bases, and 6 bases lay outside the gene matches.

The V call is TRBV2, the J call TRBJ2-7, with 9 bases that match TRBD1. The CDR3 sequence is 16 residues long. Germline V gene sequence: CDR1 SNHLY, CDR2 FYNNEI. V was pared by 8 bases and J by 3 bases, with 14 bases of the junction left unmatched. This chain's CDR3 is CASGDLGDRDFYEQYF. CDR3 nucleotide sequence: TGTGCCAGCGGGGATTTGGGGGACAGGGACTTCTACGAGCAGTACTTC.